A single sample gave rise to the 25 T cell receptor beta chains below, sequenced in a study of blood T cell repertoires in COVID-19. Some clones are missing from TCRdb's copy, which holds only in-frame ones; the method was immunoSEQ multiplex PCR. The sample lists about 60,000 clones, about 86% occurring once. The specimen was peripheral blood. These receptors were taken from a human donor in a cohort sampled during active COVID-19.

V and J are TRBV29-1 and TRBJ2-5, with 8 bases that match TRBD1. The V segment lost 4 bases and the J segment 5 bases; nucleotides outside the gene matches: 0. This CDR3 contains 11 residues. The germline CDR1 and CDR2 sequences are SQVTM and ANQGSEA. The CDR3: CSVGQGETQYF. DNA of the CDR3: TGCAGCGTTGGACAGGGGGAGACCCAGTACTTC.

This chain joins TRBV7-2 and TRBJ2-7; D is possibly TRBD2 (6 bases). The germline V gene has CDR1 SGHTA and CDR2 FQGNSA. The CDR3 extends over 13 amino acids. Trimming removed 4 bases at V and 4 bases at J, with 11 bases between. The CDR3 reads CASSSRTKYEQYF. CDR3 sequence (DNA): TGTGCCAGCAGCTCTCGGACTAAATACGAGCAGTACTTC.

The gene calls are TRBV24-1 and TRBJ1-5; D is undetermined. Trimming removed 9 bases from V and 6 bases from J, with 20 bases in between. From germline, CDR1 is KGHDR and CDR2 SFDVKD. The CDR3 is made up of 15 amino acids. The CDR3 loop is CATRHSGPRGQPQHF. DNA for the CDR3: TGTGCCACCCGTCACTCCGGGCCCCGGGGTCAGCCCCAGCATTTT.

This chain joins TRBV14 and TRBJ1-2; the D gene is possibly TRBD1 (6 bases). V lost 0 bases, J lost 14 bases, and 13 bases lay in between. CDR1 is SGHDN and CDR2 is FVKESK in the germline V gene. This CDR3 has 12 residues. CDR3 nucleotides: TGTGCCAGCAGCCAAGAGGGACACACCGGAACCTTC. Translation gives CASSQEGHTGTF. Variable domain in full (rest from reference TRBV14 and TRBJ1-2): EAGVTQFPSHSVIEKGQTVTLRCDPISGHDNLYWYRRVMGKEIKFLLHFVKESKQDESGMPNNRFLAERTGGTYSTLKVQPAELEDSGVYFCASSQEGHTGTFGSGTRLTVV.

This chain uses TRBV5-1 with TRBJ2-5; D ambiguous. CDR3 length: 15 residues. CDR1 SGHRS and CDR2 YFSETQ come from the germline V gene. Trimming took 2 bases from V and 5 from J, leaving 16 bases between them. CDR3 nucleotide sequence: TGCGCCAGCAGCTTCAACAGCCTTCTCGAGGAGACCCAGTACTTC. As protein: CASSFNSLLEETQYF.

This chain joins TRBV5-6 and TRBJ2-4; D not certain. Trimming cost V 1 base and J 3 bases, with 8 bases left between them. The germline gives CDR1 SGHDT, CDR2 YYEEEE. The CDR3 spans 14 residues. CDR3 in amino acids: CASSLSQVKNIQYF. CDR3 coding DNA: TGTGCCAGCAGCTTGAGTCAGGTCAAAAACATTCAGTACTTC.

The chain links TRBV18 to TRBJ2-7; the match to TRBD1 covers 8 bases. The CDR3 length is 14 residues. Germline loops: CDR1 KGHSH, CDR2 LQKENI. After removal of 3 bases from V and 5 bases from J, the junction contained 6 bases not matched to a gene. CDR3 residues: CASSPSDRENEQYF. CDR3 DNA sequence: TGTGCCAGCTCACCGTCGGACAGGGAAAACGAGCAGTACTTC. The whole variable domain, remainder taken from reference TRBV18 and TRBJ2-7, is NAGVMQNPRHLVRRRGQEARLRCSPMKGHSHVYWYRQLPEEGLKFMVYLQKENIIDESGMPKERFSAEFPKEGPSILRIQQVVRGDSAAYFCASSPSDRENEQYFGPGTRLTVT.

The V gene is TRBV5-6, the J gene TRBJ1-2; no clear D. The CDR3 contains 14 residues. Trimming left V 1 base short and J 6 bases short, with 13 bases between. Looked up from germline, CDR1 is SGHDT and CDR2 is YYEEEE. The chain's CDR3 is CASSLLAGSHGYTF. CDR3 DNA sequence: TGTGCCAGCAGCTTGTTAGCGGGGTCCCATGGCTACACCTTC.

Turning to this clone: The sample has other DNA sequences that encode this CDR3 too. The genes are TRBV7-9 and TRBJ2-1; TRBD2 aligns across 12 bases. The CDR3 is 17 residues long. With V trimmed by 5 bases and J by 7 bases, 12 bases remained unmatched. Germline V gene sequence: CDR1 SEHNR, CDR2 FQNEAQ (reference sequence). Here the CDR3 DNA reads TGTGCCAGCAGCCAGGGAGGGCTAGCGGGGGGGAAAAATGAGCAGTTCTTC. Translating gives CASSQGGLAGGKNEQFF.

The gene calls are TRBV4-3 and TRBJ1-1; weak D call: TRBD1 (5 bases). The CDR3 loop spans 15 amino acids. The V end lost 3 bases, the J end lost 2 bases, and 13 bases lay between the germline ends. Germline V gene sequence: CDR1 LGHNA, CDR2 YSLEER. The CDR3: CASSHNGGGNTEAFF. DNA for the CDR3: TGCGCCAGCAGCCATAATGGGGGGGGAAACACTGAAGCTTTCTTT.

V and J are TRBV6-5 and TRBJ2-7; a weak D match, TRBD2 (5 bases). The CDR3 is 14 residues long. Trimming left V 4 bases short and J 5 bases short, with 15 bases between. CDR1 is MNHEY, CDR2 SVGAGI, per germline. The CDR3 sequence is CASSWRIRGDEQYF. The CDR3 DNA sequence: TGTGCCAGCAGTTGGAGGATTAGAGGCGACGAGCAGTACTTC.

The chain employs TRBV9 and TRBJ2-3; 10 positions match TRBD2. V was pared by 3 bases and J by 6 bases, with 10 bases of the junction left unmatched. Per the germline V gene, CDR1 is SGDLS and CDR2 is YYNGEE. The CDR3 extends over 16 amino acids. The CDR3 DNA reads as TGTGCCAGCAGCGGCGGGGGGTTGACTAGCGGGGATACGCAGTATTTT. This translates into CASSGGGLTSGDTQYF.

The chain is built from TRBV20-1 and TRBJ1-3; D is uncertain. There are 15 residues in the CDR3. Trimming took off 3 bases at V and 0 bases at J, with 12 bases between the two ends. In germline, CDR1 is DFQATT, CDR2 SNEGSKA (reference sequence). CDR3 loop: CSASPTVPSGNTIYF. The DNA of the CDR3 is TGCAGTGCTAGTCCAACAGTGCCCTCTGGAAACACCATATATTTT.

This chain joins TRBV18 and TRBJ2-1; 9 positions match TRBD2. Losses at the gene ends were 3 bases for V and 8 bases for J; bases not matched to a gene: 8. Germline values: CDR1 KGHSH, CDR2 LQKENI. This CDR3 has 15 residues. DNA for the CDR3: TGTGCCAGCTCACCGGGGGCGGGAGGGCCGTATGAGCAGTTCTTC. It codes for CASSPGAGGPYEQFF.

The V and J genes are TRBV29-1 and TRBJ1-4; 8 positions agree with TRBD1. Germline assignment: CDR1 SQVTM and CDR2 ANQGSEA. The CDR3 has 14 amino acids. V lost 6 bases to trimming and J lost 8 bases; unmatched junction nucleotides: 11. CDR3 loop: CSVTPGGFGEKLFF. The CDR3 nucleotides read TGCAGCGTGACCCCAGGGGGCTTTGGCGAAAAACTGTTTTTT.

The chain has TRBV4-3 and TRBJ1-1; no reliable D call. There are 15 residues in the CDR3. From germline, CDR1 is LGHNA and CDR2 YSLEER. V lost 1 base, J lost 0 bases, and 9 bases lay in between. The CDR3 protein is CASSQATAMNTEAFF. For the CDR3, the DNA is TGCGCCAGCAGCCAAGCAACAGCCATGAACACTGAAGCTTTCTTT.

The chain employs TRBV7-3 and TRBJ2-2, with D possibly TRBD1 on 5 matching bases. Germline CDR1 SGHTA, CDR2 FQGTGA. V dropped 6 bases and J dropped 4 bases, with 15 bases sitting between them. There are 15 residues in the CDR3. The CDR3 DNA sequence: TGTGCCAGCAGGCCAGACAGACACGGCACCGGGGAGCTGTTTTTT. Amino acids: CASRPDRHGTGELFF.

This chain links TRBV14 with TRBJ2-1, with a weak D call TRBD2 (6 bases). CDR1 is SGHDN and CDR2 is FVKESK in the germline V gene. The ends were cut back, 1 base at V and 9 bases at J, with 10 bases in the middle. The CDR3 loop spans 13 amino acids. CDR3: CASSQGLGREQFF. The CDR3 bases are TGTGCCAGCAGCCAAGGACTAGGGCGTGAGCAGTTCTTC.

The V and J genes are TRBV3-1 (or the pseudogene TRBV3-2) and TRBJ2-7; 11 nucleotides agree with TRBD2. This CDR3 region has 16 residues. Germline assignment: CDR1 LGHDT and CDR2 YNNKEL (reference sequence). Losses at the gene ends were 4 bases for V and 6 bases for J; bases not matched to a gene: 11. CDR3 DNA: TGTGCCAGCAGCCCGCGTGTAGCGGGAGGGCAGCTCGAGCAGTACTTC. Its translation: CASSPRVAGGQLEQYF.

The chain links TRBV24-1 to TRBJ1-2; TRBD1 aligns across 9 bases. Germline-derived CDR1 and CDR2 are KGHDR and SFDVKD. Trimming at V came to 7 bases and at J to 7 bases, leaving 21 bases not matched to a gene. The CDR3 runs 18 residues. This CDR3 reads CATSLSNVDRGFRGGYTF. The CDR3 region has the DNA TGTGCCACCAGCCTCAGTAACGTGGACAGGGGTTTTCGAGGTGGCTACACCTTC.

The V call is TRBV4-3, the J call TRBJ2-3; 10 bases fit TRBD2. CDR1 and CDR2 (germline): LGHNA, YSLEER. The CDR3 length is 18 residues. Losses at the gene ends were 0 bases for V and 1 base for J; bases not matched to a gene: 7. CDR3 loop: CASSQEAALAGGTDTQYF. The CDR3 DNA reads as TGCGCCAGCAGCCAAGAAGCTGCCCTAGCGGGAGGCACAGATACGCAGTATTTT.

The chain has TRBV6-1 and TRBJ2-2, with a weak D call TRBD1 (6 bases). The CDR3 totals 15 residues. Trimming left V 1 base short and J 8 bases short, with 14 bases between. Germline loops: CDR1 MNHNS, CDR2 SASEGT. CDR3 residues: CASSEVVRGSGELFF. In DNA form, the CDR3 reads TGTGCCAGCAGTGAAGTAGTCAGGGGCTCTGGGGAGCTGTTTTTT.

The chain couples TRBV5-6 to TRBJ2-1; 9 nucleotides line up with TRBD2. Germline CDR1 SGHDT, CDR2 YYEEEE. The CDR3 has 15 residues. With V trimmed by 2 bases and J by 8 bases, 8 bases remained unmatched. The CDR3 loop reads CASSFRISGSDEQFF. CDR3 DNA sequence: TGTGCCAGCAGCTTCAGGATTAGCGGGAGTGATGAGCAGTTCTTC.

The chain links TRBV5-5 to TRBJ2-3; unclear D gene. V gave up 3 bases and J gave up 8 bases, with 13 bases separating them. There are 13 residues in the CDR3. CDR1 and CDR2 (germline): SGHKS, YYEKEE (reference sequence). CDR3 amino acids: CASSSPQRATQYF. The DNA for the CDR3 is TGTGCCAGCAGCTCCCCTCAACGAGCTACGCAGTATTTT.

This clone was counted a single time. J is TRBJ1-1 and V is TRBV6-2 or TRBV6-3; 7 nucleotides agree with TRBD1. The CDR3 is 14 amino acids. Germline trimming cut 4 bases from V and 8 bases from J; bases unmatched to any gene: 10. Germline values: CDR1 MNHEY, CDR2 SVGEGT. The DNA of the CDR3 is TGTGCCAGCAGTTCCGGAGAGTTACAGGGGGAAGCTTTCTTT. It encodes CASSSGELQGEAFF.